Shown below are 29 T cell receptor beta chains from a single sample sequenced in a study of blood T cell repertoires in COVID-19. Measured with immunoSEQ multiplex PCR; TCRdb has only the in-frame clones, and not every one. The repertoire includes around 200,000 clones, roughly 90% of them detected once, and about 4.6% sits in the top ten. Specimen: PBMCs or T cells enriched from blood (not recorded which). The receptors were sampled from a woman aged 30 to 39 who had been exposed to COVID-19.

The chain combines TRBV27 with TRBJ1-2; D gene unclear. The germline V and J ends were trimmed by 6 bases and 5 bases, with 25 bases remaining between them. Germline loops: CDR1 MNHEY, CDR2 SMNVEV (reference sequence). CDR3 length: 17 amino acids. The CDR3 nucleotides are TGTGCCAGCAGCCGAGAACCCCCCACCCTCCCCCTATATGGCTACACCTTC. Its protein product is CASSREPPTLPLYGYTF.

The chain combines TRBV3-1 (or the pseudogene TRBV3-2) with TRBJ2-5; 7 positions agree with TRBD2. Germline lookup yields CDR1 LGHDT and CDR2 YNNKEL (reference sequence). The trim removed 3 bases at V and 6 bases at J, leaving 10 bases unmatched. The CDR3 runs 15 residues. The CDR3 region has the DNA TGTGCCAGCAGCCACTCGGGGGGACGCGGGAAGACCCAGTACTTC. It codes for CASSHSGGRGKTQYF.

The chain links TRBV6-1 to TRBJ2-7; D possibly corresponds to TRBD1 (6 bases). The CDR3 consists of 16 residues. The V gene's germline CDR1 is MNHNS and CDR2 SASEGT. V was shortened by 4 bases and J by 3 bases, with 19 bases between the two germline ends. The CDR3 DNA sequence: TGTGCCAGCAGTGCACCGCGGACAGTGGACGACTACGAGCAGTACTTC. It specifies CASSAPRTVDDYEQYF.

This clone appeared a single time. The chain carries TRBV7-2 and TRBJ2-7; TRBD2 agrees at 9 bases. From germline, CDR1 is SGHTA and CDR2 FQGNSA. With 1 base clipped from V and 4 bases from J, the junction kept 5 bases outside the gene matches. This CDR3 has 15 amino acids. The CDR3 loop is CASSLEVAGDYEQYF. In nucleotides, the CDR3 is TGTGCCAGCAGCTTAGAGGTAGCGGGGGATTACGAGCAGTACTTC.

This clone was seen just once. The rearrangement joins TRBV12-5 to TRBJ2-1; 8 positions match TRBD2. There are 11 residues in the CDR3. V lost 4 bases and J lost 14; bases outside the gene matches: 4. Germline V gene sequence: CDR1 LGHNT, CDR2 FRNRAP. The CDR3 sequence: CASGYPGGEFF. CDR3 nucleotide sequence: TGTGCTAGTGGTTACCCCGGGGGGGAGTTCTTC.

This chain joins TRBV6-1 and TRBJ1-5, with D unclear. V lost 1 base to trimming and J lost 7 bases, with 14 bases between them. There are 15 residues in the CDR3. Germline CDR1 is MNHNS and CDR2 is SASEGT. The CDR3 nucleotides read TGTGCCAGCAGTGAAGAGTGGTCCGGGTCACAGCCCCAGCATTTT. The encoded protein is CASSEEWSGSQPQHF.

The chain combines TRBV6-5 with TRBJ1-4; 9 bases match TRBD1. Losses at the gene ends were 7 bases for V and 0 bases for J; bases not matched to a gene: 3. Germline CDR1 MNHEY, CDR2 SVGAGI. CDR3 length equals 15 residues. The CDR3 here is CASTRQGATNEKLFF. DNA of the CDR3: TGTGCCAGCACTCGACAGGGGGCAACTAATGAAAAACTGTTTTTT.

V usage is TRBV4-2 and J usage is TRBJ2-6, with unresolved D. This CDR3 is 15 amino acids long. Germline values: CDR1 LGHNA, CDR2 YNFKEQ. V was clipped by 1 base and J by 0 bases, with 4 bases between them. The CDR3 protein is CASSQAGSGANVLTF. CDR3 DNA: TGTGCCAGCAGCCAAGCCGGCTCTGGGGCCAACGTCCTGACTTTC.

The J gene is TRBJ1-6, the V gene TRBV30; D is unclear. Germline CDR1 reads GTSNPN; CDR2 reads SVGIG (reference sequence). V was clipped by 0 bases and J by 7 bases, with 10 bases between them. This CDR3 region has 14 residues. CDR3 amino acids: CAWSVLAPNSPLHF. In DNA, the CDR3 is TGTGCCTGGAGTGTACTCGCCCCCAATTCACCCCTCCACTTT.

V usage is TRBV10-3 and J usage is TRBJ2-5, with D tentatively TRBD2 (7 bases). The germline V gene has CDR1 ENHRY and CDR2 SYGVKD. With 6 bases removed from V and 4 bases from J, the gap between germline ends came to 15 bases. This CDR3 contains 14 residues. CDR3: CAIRGPGGGETQYF. The CDR3 nucleotides read TGTGCCATCAGGGGCCCGGGGGGCGGAGAGACCCAGTACTTC.

The CDR3 spells CASSVFQNTEAFF. CDR3 in DNA: TGTGCCAGCAGCGTATTTCAGAACACTGAAGCTTTCTTT. The chain joins TRBV9 to TRBJ1-1, with D uncertain. CDR3 size: 13 residues. Trimming pared 1 base from V and 1 base from J, leaving 5 bases between. Germline V lookup: CDR1 SGDLS, CDR2 YYNGEE.

The CDR3 is CATNRGTGELFF. The DNA for the CDR3 is TGTGCCACCAACAGGGGGACCGGGGAGCTGTTTTTT. V is TRBV12-3 or TRBV12-4 and J is TRBJ2-2, with 8 bases lining up with TRBD1. This CDR3 comprises 12 residues. Trimming at V came to 10 bases and at J to 5 bases, leaving 3 bases not matched to a gene.

This clone was found once. The chain is built from TRBV30 and TRBJ1-1; possibly TRBD1 for D (6 bases). CDR3 length: 11 amino acids. Germline CDR1 reads GTSNPN; CDR2 reads SVGIG (reference sequence). V lost 8 bases and J 10 bases, leaving 17 bases between the germline ends. The CDR3 spells CAGWGQWGAFF. The CDR3 DNA reads TGTGCCGGGTGGGGGCAATGGGGAGCTTTCTTT. The variable domain in full, with the rest retrieved from reference TRBV30 and TRBJ1-1, is SQTIHQWPATLVQPVGSPLSLECTVEGTSNPNLYWYRQAAGRGLQLLFYSVGIGQISSEVPQNLSASRPQDRQFILSSKKLLLSDSGFYLCAGWGQWGAFFGQGTRLTVV.

The V and J genes are TRBV5-1 and TRBJ1-3; D remains ambiguous. The germline V gene has CDR1 SGHRS and CDR2 YFSETQ. This CDR3 region has 14 residues. V was shortened by 4 bases and J by 0 bases, with 8 bases between the two germline ends. CDR3: CASSLGSSGNTIYF. CDR3 DNA: TGCGCCAGCAGCCTAGGGAGCTCTGGAAACACCATATATTTT.

The genes are TRBV4-2 and TRBJ2-5, with D maybe TRBD1 (5 bases). Trimming took off 1 base at V and 5 bases at J, with 14 bases between the two ends. CDR3 length: 15 residues. The germline gives CDR1 LGHNA, CDR2 YNFKEQ. The CDR3 loop is CASSQAVRGRETQYF. CDR3 DNA: TGTGCCAGCAGCCAAGCCGTAAGGGGCCGGGAGACCCAGTACTTC.

CDR3 DNA sequence: TGTGCCAGCAGCAATCAGGGGGTGGACTATGGCTACACCTTC. Its translation is CASSNQGVDYGYTF. The chain is built from TRBV7-2 and TRBJ1-2; the match to TRBD1 covers 7 bases. This CDR3 region has 14 residues. V lost 5 bases, J lost 3 bases, and 6 bases stayed unmatched. From germline, CDR1 is SGHTA and CDR2 FQGNSA.

This chain connects TRBV27 to TRBJ1-3; tentatively, D is TRBD1 (6 bases). The CDR3 length is 15 residues. Germline loops: CDR1 MNHEY, CDR2 SMNVEV (reference sequence). V was shortened by 5 bases and J by 1 base, with 12 bases between the two germline ends. This CDR3 is CASSLQGFSGNTIYF. CDR3 coding DNA: TGTGCCAGCAGTCTACAGGGTTTTTCTGGAAACACCATATATTTT.

The genes are TRBV3-1 (or the pseudogene TRBV3-2) and TRBJ1-2; no clear D. The CDR3 is 13 residues long. Germline-derived CDR1 and CDR2 are LGHDT and YNNKEL (reference sequence). The germline V and J ends were trimmed by 1 base and 4 bases, with 7 bases remaining between them. CDR3 residues: CASSQVGLYGYTF. The CDR3 coding sequence is TGTGCCAGCAGCCAAGTGGGCCTCTATGGCTACACCTTC.

This clone has just a few counts. V usage is TRBV7-6 and J usage is TRBJ2-1; 7 bases are shared with TRBD1. Losses at the gene ends were 4 bases for V and 1 base for J; bases not matched to a gene: 10. Per the germline V gene, CDR1 is SGHVS and CDR2 is FNYEAQ. The CDR3 is 17 amino acids. The CDR3 reads CASSSPTGSGSYNEQFF. The CDR3 DNA reads as TGTGCCAGCAGCTCCCCGACAGGGTCGGGGTCCTACAATGAGCAGTTCTTC.

This chain connects TRBV7-8 to TRBJ1-3; weak D call: TRBD1 (5 bases). This CDR3 region has 17 residues. Germline CDR1 SGHVS, CDR2 FQNEAQ. Trimming left V 4 bases short and J 0 bases short, with 16 bases between. The CDR3 loop reads CASSSPSGRGSGNTIYF. CDR3 nucleotides: TGTGCCAGCAGCTCCCCGTCGGGTAGGGGCTCTGGAAACACCATATATTTT.

The V call is TRBV2, the J call TRBJ1-6, with 9 bases lining up with TRBD1. Germline V gene data show CDR1 as SNHLY and CDR2 as FYNNEI. The CDR3 extends over 15 amino acids. Trimming removed 3 bases from V and 8 bases from J; junction bases left unmatched: 5. CDR3 in amino acids: CASSEGQGSDSPLHF. In nucleotides, the CDR3 is TGTGCCAGCAGTGAGGGACAGGGAAGTGATTCACCCCTCCACTTT.

For the CDR3, the DNA is TGCGCCAGCAGCTTGGAGGAGGACAGGGATTACAATGAGCAGTTCTTC. Protein: CASSLEEDRDYNEQFF. The chain combines TRBV5-1 with TRBJ2-1; 8 bases map to TRBD1. V was clipped by 0 bases and J by 4 bases; unmatched bases: 6. The CDR3 has 16 residues. CDR1 is SGHRS, CDR2 YFSETQ, per germline.

The genes are TRBV5-6 and TRBJ2-7; TRBD2 matches at 9 bases. Germline values: CDR1 SGHDT, CDR2 YYEEEE. The CDR3 runs to 16 residues. V shed 0 bases, J shed 2 bases, and the junction held 6 bases outside the gene matches. CDR3 sequence reads: CASSLAASGETYEQYF. CDR3 in DNA: TGTGCCAGCAGCTTGGCTGCTAGCGGGGAAACCTACGAGCAGTACTTC.

This clone was seen once. This sequence joins TRBV9 and TRBJ1-2; D is possibly TRBD1 (6 bases). The CDR3 is made up of 18 amino acids. V lost 3 bases and J lost 1, with 22 bases in between. The germline gives CDR1 SGDLS, CDR2 YYNGEE. Here the CDR3 DNA reads TGTGCCAGCAGCGCCACCCATCGGGACACTTACTTTAACTATGGCTACACCTTC. Protein product: CASSATHRDTYFNYGYTF. The full variable domain, its missing parts supplied by reference TRBV9 and TRBJ1-2, is DSGVTQTPKHLITATGQRVTLRCSPRSGDLSVYWYQQSLDQGLQFLIQYYNGEERAKGNILERFSAQQFPDLHSELNLSSLELGDSALYFCASSATHRDTYFNYGYTFGSGTRLTVV.

The chain carries TRBV7-9 and TRBJ2-1; 13 bases are a match to TRBD2. The germline CDR1 and CDR2 sequences are SEHNR and FQNEAQ (reference sequence). The V gene end was trimmed by 5 bases and the J gene end by 5 bases; junction bases not matched to a gene: 3. The CDR3 extends over 15 amino acids. The CDR3 region has the DNA TGTGCCAGCAGCCCGACTAGCGGGGGGAACAATGAGCAGTTCTTC. Its translation is CASSPTSGGNNEQFF.

This clone was observed a few times. The J gene is TRBJ1-3, the V gene TRBV7-9; tentatively, D is TRBD1 (6 bases). Germline V gene data show CDR1 as SEHNR and CDR2 as FQNEAQ (reference sequence). V was pared by 5 bases and J by 1 base, with 15 bases between. This CDR3 is 16 amino acids long. Here the CDR3 reads CASSQSWDISGNTIYF. CDR3 nucleotides: TGTGCCAGCAGCCAATCCTGGGACATATCTGGAAACACCATATATTTT. Drawing the rest from reference TRBV7-9 and TRBJ1-3, the complete variable domain is DTGVSQNPRHKITKRGQNVTFRCDPISEHNRLYWYRQTLGQGPEFLTYFQNEAQLEKSRLLSDRFSAERPKGSFSTLEIQRTEQGDSAMYLCASSQSWDISGNTIYFGEGSWLTVV.

There are a few counts of this clone. The V call is TRBV10-3, the J call TRBJ1-5; 7 bases are a match to TRBD1. Germline CDR1 is ENHRY and CDR2 is SYGVKD. The CDR3 has 13 amino acids. V dropped 6 bases and J dropped 4; count of bases not matched to a gene: 3. CDR3 region: CAISGDRNQPQHF. The CDR3 nucleotides are TGTGCCATCAGCGGGGACAGAAATCAGCCCCAGCATTTT.

In its sample, this clone was seen a few times. The chain is built from TRBV11-3 and TRBJ2-3; TRBD1 agrees at 11 bases. This CDR3 contains 17 residues. Germline trimming cut 5 bases from V and 1 base from J; bases unmatched to any gene: 8. Looked up from germline, CDR1 is SGHNT and CDR2 is YENEEA. CDR3 in DNA: TGTGCCAGCAGCCTCCGGGGACAGGGGGGGGGCACAGATACGCAGTATTTT. As protein: CASSLRGQGGGTDTQYF. Based on the CDR3 plus reference TRBV11-3 and TRBJ2-3, the full variable domain is EAGVVQSPRYKIIEKKQPVAFWCNPISGHNTLYWYLQNLGQGPELLIRYENEEAVDDSQLPKDRFSAERLKGVDSTLKIQPAELGDSAVYLCASSLRGQGGGTDTQYFGPGTRLTVL.

This sequence joins TRBV27 and TRBJ2-2; 7 bases agree with TRBD1. CDR1 and CDR2 from the germline V gene are MNHEY and SMNVEV (reference sequence). The CDR3 runs 16 residues. With V trimmed by 4 bases and J by 6 bases, 11 bases remained unmatched. The CDR3 loop is CASSWAEGQGAGELFF. For the CDR3, the DNA is TGTGCCAGCAGTTGGGCCGAGGGGCAGGGGGCCGGGGAGCTGTTTTTT.